Included here is one TCR beta chain sequence, with context. This specimen comes from a study of blood T cell repertoires in COVID-19. Clones were sequenced by immunoSEQ multiplex PCR, and TCRdb holds only the in-frame ones, with some missing. The sample yields some 130,000 clones, roughly 91% seen once. The CDR3 extends over 14 amino acids. From germline, CDR1 is SGHTA and CDR2 FQGNSA. Trimming cost V 2 bases and J 5 bases; bases outside gene matches: 4. The TCR was taken from a man between 60 and 70 years old with active or convalescent COVID-19. The V and J genes are TRBV7-2 and TRBJ2-5; 8 nucleotides agree with TRBD2. Material: peripheral blood. CDR3 DNA sequence: TGTGCCAGCAGCTTACAGTCTAGCGGGGAGACCCAGTACTTC. This translates into CASSLQSSGETQYF.